Sequencing of this TCR beta chain was carried out in a study of shared clonotypes between healthy human individuals. Study-wide points: Shared clonotypes: about 4.6% naive CD4, about 4% naive CD8, about 2.4% memory CD4, 0.4% memory CD8. Rarefaction indicated that sorted-subset sequencing remained incomplete although depth was large.

Division of CD4+ cells produced a CD45RA+ naive subset and a CD45RA-negative memory subset. As handled by the study authors: Because ImmunoSEQ provided only junction sequences with no quality scores, the filtering differed. The method was immunoSEQ multiplex PCR; TCRdb's version includes in-frame clones alone and lacks a portion of them. V and J calls and clone size come straight from that table; D and trimming were deduced from the DNA. The sample contains over a million clones, about 84% of which appear only once. For this clone: Its antigen is not known.

CDR1 and CDR2 (germline): LNHDA, SQIVND (reference sequence). CDR3 length: 16 residues. The V end lost 5 bases, the J end lost 4 bases, and 17 bases lay between the germline ends. The sample was memory CD4+ T cells from PBMCs. Subset noted: CD45RA-negative fraction. This clonotype was obtained from a man younger than 35 in good health. Some clones in this sample may be carry-over from other donors' samples. The J gene is TRBJ2-2, the V gene TRBV19, with a possible D match to TRBD1 (7 bases). The CDR3 DNA reads TGTGCCAGTAGTTCTGAGACAGGGAGGTCCACCGGGGAGCTGTTTTTT. This encodes CASSSETGRSTGELFF.